Listed below are T cell receptor beta chains from one sample, sequenced in a study of CD8 T cells in ankylosing spondylitis. TCRdb re-derived calls from the 5' RACE reads in MiXCR, one entry per CDR3 protein. The sample carries around 39,000 distinct CDR3 sequences, approximately 11% recorded once. The sequencing input was synovial fluid, either unsorted or a sorted T cell fraction (not recorded which). All receptors derive from a male donor with ankylosing spondylitis. CDR3s include the opening cysteine and the closing phenylalanine or tryptophan. Fields, in order: D gene, J gene, V gene, CDR3 length, clone size, CDR3 protein, CDR3 DNA. A D gene is named only where the DNA matches it firmly. Size values are once, few and many counts, or a class for expanded clones, and some rows have none.

d_call: TRBD1; j_call: TRBJ1-1; v_call: TRBV4-2; cdr3_length: 17; clone_size: few; cdr3_aa: CASSQGGVDRDSPEAFF; cdr3_nt: TGTGCCAGCAGCCAAGGAGGTGTGGACAGGGATTCCCCTGAAGCTTTCTTT
d_call: -; j_call: TRBJ2-5; v_call: TRBV20-1; cdr3_length: 11; clone_size: many; cdr3_aa: CSATRQETQYF; cdr3_nt: TGCAGTGCCACCCGGCAAGAGACCCAGTACTTC
d_call: -; j_call: TRBJ2-2; v_call: TRBV3-1; cdr3_length: 15; clone_size: few; cdr3_aa: CASSQVRAGSGELFF; cdr3_nt: TGTGCCAGCAGCCAAGTAAGGGCGGGATCCGGGGAGCTGTTTTTT
d_call: TRBD1; j_call: TRBJ2-1; v_call: TRBV24-1; cdr3_length: 15; clone_size: many; cdr3_aa: CATSDLQGAWNEQFF; cdr3_nt: TGTGCCACCAGTGATTTACAGGGGGCCTGGAATGAGCAGTTCTTC
d_call: -; j_call: TRBJ1-1; v_call: TRBV15; cdr3_length: 15; clone_size: many; cdr3_aa: CATSQITLENTEAFF; cdr3_nt: TGTGCCACCAGCCAAATTACCTTGGAGAACACTGAAGCTTTCTTT
d_call: -; j_call: TRBJ2-2; v_call: TRBV29-1; cdr3_length: 15; clone_size: many; cdr3_aa: CSVDIGTLGGGELFF; cdr3_nt: TGCAGCGTCGACATCGGGACCCTAGGAGGCGGGGAGCTGTTTTTT
d_call: TRBD2; j_call: TRBJ2-1; v_call: TRBV20-1; cdr3_length: 15; clone_size: few; cdr3_aa: CSAYLAGGFYNEQFF; cdr3_nt: TGCAGTGCTTACCTAGCGGGAGGGTTCTACAATGAGCAGTTCTTC
d_call: -; j_call: TRBJ2-7; v_call: TRBV28; cdr3_length: 14; clone_size: few; cdr3_aa: CASSYRGVIYEQYF; cdr3_nt: TGTGCCAGCAGTTATAGAGGAGTAATCTACGAGCAGTACTTC
d_call: TRBD2; j_call: TRBJ2-3; v_call: TRBV5-1; cdr3_length: 16; clone_size: -; cdr3_aa: CASSIRLAGFTDTQYF; cdr3_nt: TGCGCCAGCAGCATCCGGCTAGCGGGGTTCACAGATACGCAGTATTTT
d_call: -; j_call: TRBJ1-1; v_call: TRBV7-3; cdr3_length: 13; clone_size: few; cdr3_aa: CASSLWPGAEAFF; cdr3_nt: TGTGCCAGCAGCCTCTGGCCGGGGGCTGAAGCTTTCTTT
d_call: -; j_call: TRBJ2-7; v_call: TRBV12-3/TRBV12-4; cdr3_length: 15; clone_size: many; cdr3_aa: CASSSTGTPHYEQYF; cdr3_nt: TGTGCCAGCAGTTCCACCGGGACCCCCCACTACGAGCAGTACTTC
d_call: -; j_call: TRBJ2-3; v_call: TRBV11-2; cdr3_length: 16; clone_size: -; cdr3_aa: CASSLYPRDSTDTQYF; cdr3_nt: TGTGCCAGCAGCTTGTACCCCCGGGACAGCACAGATACGCAGTATTTT
d_call: TRBD2; j_call: TRBJ2-3; v_call: TRBV15; cdr3_length: 16; clone_size: many; cdr3_aa: CATSREASGRPDTQYF; cdr3_nt: TGTGCCACCAGCAGAGAGGCTAGCGGGAGGCCGGATACGCAGTATTTT
d_call: TRBD2; j_call: TRBJ2-3; v_call: TRBV6-2/TRBV6-3; cdr3_length: 15; clone_size: -; cdr3_aa: CASSSATSGTDTQYF; cdr3_nt: TGTGCCAGCAGTTCCGCGACTAGCGGCACAGATACGCAGTATTTT
d_call: -; j_call: TRBJ1-2; v_call: TRBV5-1; cdr3_length: 19; clone_size: many; cdr3_aa: CASSLFGFKPGLANYGYTF; cdr3_nt: TGCGCCAGCAGCTTGTTCGGATTTAAACCTGGGTTAGCTAACTATGGCTACACCTTC
d_call: TRBD2; j_call: TRBJ2-1; v_call: TRBV6-1; cdr3_length: 15; clone_size: -; cdr3_aa: CASRPLAGVVDEQFF; cdr3_nt: TGTGCCAGCAGGCCACTAGCGGGAGTGGTCGATGAGCAGTTCTTC
d_call: -; j_call: TRBJ2-1; v_call: TRBV9; cdr3_length: 15; clone_size: many; cdr3_aa: CASSVGFGINNEQFF; cdr3_nt: TGTGCCAGCAGCGTAGGCTTCGGGATTAACAATGAGCAGTTCTTC
d_call: -; j_call: TRBJ1-1; v_call: TRBV13; cdr3_length: 13; clone_size: many; cdr3_aa: CASSQQTNTEAFF; cdr3_nt: TGTGCCAGCAGCCAACAGACGAACACTGAAGCTTTCTTT
d_call: TRBD2; j_call: TRBJ2-3; v_call: TRBV20-1; cdr3_length: 14; clone_size: many; cdr3_aa: CSAPTSGSTDTQYF; cdr3_nt: TGCAGTGCCCCGACTAGCGGGTCGACAGATACGCAGTATTTT
d_call: -; j_call: TRBJ2-1; v_call: TRBV2; cdr3_length: 16; clone_size: few; cdr3_aa: CASRPAGGSSYNEQFF; cdr3_nt: TGTGCCAGCAGACCCGCCGGGGGCAGCTCCTACAATGAGCAGTTCTTC
d_call: -; j_call: TRBJ2-3; v_call: TRBV7-9; cdr3_length: 15; clone_size: -; cdr3_aa: CASSLSGYSTDTQYF; cdr3_nt: TGTGCCAGCAGCCTTAGCGGATATAGCACAGATACGCAGTATTTT
d_call: TRBD1; j_call: TRBJ2-5; v_call: TRBV6-5; cdr3_length: 14; clone_size: many; cdr3_aa: CASNSDRGNGAQYF; cdr3_nt: TGTGCCAGCAATTCCGACAGGGGAAACGGGGCCCAGTACTTC
d_call: TRBD2; j_call: TRBJ2-2; v_call: TRBV4-3; cdr3_length: 15; clone_size: many; cdr3_aa: CASSGAGLNTGELFF; cdr3_nt: TGCGCCAGCAGCGGAGCGGGGCTTAACACCGGGGAGCTGTTTTTT
d_call: -; j_call: TRBJ1-5; v_call: TRBV12-3/TRBV12-4; cdr3_length: 15; clone_size: few; cdr3_aa: CASSFDRYSNQPQHF; cdr3_nt: TGTGCCAGCAGTTTTGACCGTTATAGCAATCAGCCCCAGCATTTT
d_call: -; j_call: TRBJ2-1; v_call: TRBV7-9; cdr3_length: 15; clone_size: many; cdr3_aa: CASSFSLKARDEQFF; cdr3_nt: TGTGCCAGCAGCTTTTCGTTGAAAGCGCGCGATGAGCAGTTCTTC
d_call: -; j_call: TRBJ1-2; v_call: TRBV9; cdr3_length: 14; clone_size: few; cdr3_aa: CASSEGQQGPGYTF; cdr3_nt: TGTGCCAGCAGCGAGGGGCAACAGGGTCCGGGCTACACCTTC
d_call: -; j_call: TRBJ2-6; v_call: TRBV12-3/TRBV12-4; cdr3_length: 12; clone_size: -; cdr3_aa: CASSLGRAVLTF; cdr3_nt: TGTGCCAGCAGTTTAGGCCGGGCCGTCCTGACTTTC
d_call: TRBD2; j_call: TRBJ2-1; v_call: TRBV11-2; cdr3_length: 14; clone_size: many; cdr3_aa: CASRLAGSYNEQFF; cdr3_nt: TGTGCCAGCCGCCTAGCGGGGTCTTACAATGAGCAGTTCTTC
d_call: TRBD2; j_call: TRBJ2-1; v_call: TRBV5-5; cdr3_length: 17; clone_size: many; cdr3_aa: CASSPASGRASGNEQFF; cdr3_nt: TGTGCCAGCAGTCCAGCTAGCGGGAGGGCCTCCGGGAATGAGCAGTTCTTC